In this sample, the clone carrying this TCR beta chain turned up a few times. Its cognate antigen is unknown. The sample originates from a study of naive and memory T cell subsets. General study findings and limits: Potentially, T cell activation and differentiation skew this RNA-based measurement.

Blood and skin TCR RNA was reverse transcribed with alpha and beta constant primers. Ligated cDNA underwent four rounds of PCR with nested alpha and beta constant region primers and SP2. A single record per CDR3 protein comes from TCRdb applying MiXCR to the 5' RACE reads. The table records over 20,000 distinct CDR3 sequences, roughly 25% of them present only once. Adult healthy volunteers gave 2.5 ml peripheral blood for whole-blood RNA. An oligonucleotide containing a UMI was ligated to the 3' end of TCR cDNA. Unsorted total RNA, about 1 to 1000 ng, was DNase treated before reverse transcription. This receptor was obtained from a female donor in good health.

The CDR3 DNA sequence: TGTGCCAGCAGCCACAACAGGGGAGAGGGCACAGATACGCAGTATTTT. As protein: CASSHNRGEGTDTQYF. The chain joins TRBV6-5 to TRBJ2-3; 7 nucleotides agree with TRBD1. In germline, CDR1 is MNHEY, CDR2 SVGAGI. This CDR3 is built from 16 residues. The trim removed 6 bases at V and 1 base at J, leaving 10 bases unmatched.